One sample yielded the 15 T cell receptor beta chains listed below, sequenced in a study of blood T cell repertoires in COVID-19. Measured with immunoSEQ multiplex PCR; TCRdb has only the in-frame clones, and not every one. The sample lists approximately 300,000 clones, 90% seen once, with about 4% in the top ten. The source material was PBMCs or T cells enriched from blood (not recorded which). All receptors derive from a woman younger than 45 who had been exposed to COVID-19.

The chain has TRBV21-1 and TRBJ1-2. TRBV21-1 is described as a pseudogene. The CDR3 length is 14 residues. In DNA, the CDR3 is TGTGCCAGCAGCAATCGGGGGGATGTCTATGGCTACACCTTC. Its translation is CASSNRGDVYGYTF.

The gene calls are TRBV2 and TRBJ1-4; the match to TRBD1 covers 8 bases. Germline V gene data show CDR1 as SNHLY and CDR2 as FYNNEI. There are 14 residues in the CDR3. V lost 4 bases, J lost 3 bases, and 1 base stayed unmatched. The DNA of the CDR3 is TGTGCCAGCAGTGGGACAGGGCCTAATGAAAAACTGTTTTTT. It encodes CASSGTGPNEKLFF.

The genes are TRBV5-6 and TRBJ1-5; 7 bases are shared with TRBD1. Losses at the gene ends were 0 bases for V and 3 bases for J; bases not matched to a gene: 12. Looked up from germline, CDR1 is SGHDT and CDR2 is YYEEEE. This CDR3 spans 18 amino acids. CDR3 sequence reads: CASSLVGGRGTFNQPQHF. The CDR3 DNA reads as TGTGCCAGCAGCTTGGTGGGGGGCAGGGGGACCTTCAATCAGCCCCAGCATTTT.

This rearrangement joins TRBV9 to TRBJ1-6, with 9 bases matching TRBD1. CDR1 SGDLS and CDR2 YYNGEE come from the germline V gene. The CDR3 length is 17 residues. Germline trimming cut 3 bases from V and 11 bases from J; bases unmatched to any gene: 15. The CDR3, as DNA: TGTGCCAGCAGCGAGACGGGGATTACAGGGGGCTCGACACCCCTCCACTTT. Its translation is CASSETGITGGSTPLHF.

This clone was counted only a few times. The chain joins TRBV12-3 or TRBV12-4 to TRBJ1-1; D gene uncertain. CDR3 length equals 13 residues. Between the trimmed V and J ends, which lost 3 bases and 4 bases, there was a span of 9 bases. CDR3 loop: CASSFNRGTEAFF. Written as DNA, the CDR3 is TGTGCCAGCAGTTTTAACCGGGGCACTGAAGCTTTCTTT.

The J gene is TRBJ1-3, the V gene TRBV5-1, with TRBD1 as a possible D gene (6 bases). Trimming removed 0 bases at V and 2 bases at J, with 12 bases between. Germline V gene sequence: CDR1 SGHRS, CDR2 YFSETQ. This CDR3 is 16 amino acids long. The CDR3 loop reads CASSLAGQTTGNTIYF. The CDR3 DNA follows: TGCGCCAGCAGCTTGGCCGGACAGACCACTGGAAACACCATATATTTT.

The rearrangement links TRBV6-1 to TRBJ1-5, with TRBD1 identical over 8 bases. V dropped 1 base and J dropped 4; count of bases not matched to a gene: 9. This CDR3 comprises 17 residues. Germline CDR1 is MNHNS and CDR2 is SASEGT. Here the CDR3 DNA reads TGTGCCAGCAGTGAAGAATTCCACAGGGGGTTTAATCAGCCCCAGCATTTT. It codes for CASSEEFHRGFNQPQHF.

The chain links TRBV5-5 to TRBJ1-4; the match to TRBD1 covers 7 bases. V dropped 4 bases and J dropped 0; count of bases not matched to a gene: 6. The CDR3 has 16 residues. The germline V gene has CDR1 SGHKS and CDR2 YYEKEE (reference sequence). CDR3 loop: CASSTGTVATNEKLFF. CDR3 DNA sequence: TGTGCCAGCAGCACCGGGACAGTTGCAACTAATGAAAAACTGTTTTTT.

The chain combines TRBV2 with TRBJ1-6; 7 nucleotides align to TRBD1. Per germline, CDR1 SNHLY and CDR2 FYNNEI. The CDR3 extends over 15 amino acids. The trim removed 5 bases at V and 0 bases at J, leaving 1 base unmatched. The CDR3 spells CASSWDSSYNSPLHF. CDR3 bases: TGTGCCAGCAGTTGGGACAGCTCCTATAATTCACCCCTCCACTTT.

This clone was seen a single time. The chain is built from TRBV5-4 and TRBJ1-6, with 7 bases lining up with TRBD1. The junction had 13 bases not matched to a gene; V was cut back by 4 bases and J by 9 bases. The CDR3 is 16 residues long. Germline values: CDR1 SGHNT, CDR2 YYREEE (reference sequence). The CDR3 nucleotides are TGTGCCAGCAGCAAAGACCTCGACAGGGCGCGTTCACCCCTCCACTTT. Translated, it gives CASSKDLDRARSPLHF.

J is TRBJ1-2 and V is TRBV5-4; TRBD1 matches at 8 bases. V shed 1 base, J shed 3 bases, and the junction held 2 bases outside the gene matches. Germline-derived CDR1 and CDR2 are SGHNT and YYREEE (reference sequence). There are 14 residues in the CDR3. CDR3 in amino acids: CASSLQGAYYGYTF. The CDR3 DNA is TGTGCCAGCAGCTTGCAGGGGGCGTACTATGGCTACACCTTC.

The chain's CDR3 is CASSFDINTEAFF. Written as DNA, the CDR3 is TGTGCCAGCAGCTTTGACATAAACACTGAAGCTTTCTTT. V gene TRBV7-9 combines with J gene TRBJ1-1, with unresolved D. The CDR3 sequence is 13 residues long. The V and J ends lost 3 bases and 2 bases respectively, with 7 bases between them. Germline lookup yields CDR1 SEHNR and CDR2 FQNEAQ (reference sequence).

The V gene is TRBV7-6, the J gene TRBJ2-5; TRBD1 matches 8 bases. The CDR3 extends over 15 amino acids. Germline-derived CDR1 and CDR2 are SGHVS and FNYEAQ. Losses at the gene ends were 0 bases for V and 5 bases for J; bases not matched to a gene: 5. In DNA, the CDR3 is TGTGCCAGCAGCTTAGCGCCGGGACAGGCCGAGACCCAGTACTTC. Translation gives CASSLAPGQAETQYF.

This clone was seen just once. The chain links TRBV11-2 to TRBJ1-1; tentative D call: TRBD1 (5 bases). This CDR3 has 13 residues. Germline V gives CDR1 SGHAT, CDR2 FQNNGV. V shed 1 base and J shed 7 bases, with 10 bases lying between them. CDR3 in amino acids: CASSLAQDYEAFF. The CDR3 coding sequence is TGTGCCAGCAGCTTAGCACAGGACTATGAAGCTTTCTTT.

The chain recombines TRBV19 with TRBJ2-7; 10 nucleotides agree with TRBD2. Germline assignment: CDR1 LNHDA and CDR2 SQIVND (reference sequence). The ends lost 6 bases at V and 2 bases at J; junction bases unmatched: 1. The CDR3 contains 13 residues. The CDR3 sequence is CASRLAGTYEQYF. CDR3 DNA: TGTGCCAGTAGACTAGCGGGGACCTACGAGCAGTACTTC.